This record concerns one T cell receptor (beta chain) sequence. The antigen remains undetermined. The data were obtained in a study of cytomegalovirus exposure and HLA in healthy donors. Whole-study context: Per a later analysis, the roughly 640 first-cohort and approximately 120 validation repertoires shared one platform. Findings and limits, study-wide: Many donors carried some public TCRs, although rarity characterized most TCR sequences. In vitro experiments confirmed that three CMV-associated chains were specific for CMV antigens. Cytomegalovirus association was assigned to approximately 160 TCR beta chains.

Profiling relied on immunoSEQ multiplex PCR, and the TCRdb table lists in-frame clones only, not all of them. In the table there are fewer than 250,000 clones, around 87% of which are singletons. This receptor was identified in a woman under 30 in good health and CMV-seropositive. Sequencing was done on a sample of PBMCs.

CDR3 amino acids: CASSLSGRNFLRGHEQYF. The CDR3 DNA reads TGTGCCAGCAGTTTATCGGGGCGCAATTTCCTTAGGGGGCACGAGCAGTACTTC. The V call is TRBV27, the J call TRBJ2-7; 7 bases are a match to TRBD1. This CDR3 comprises 18 residues. CDR1 and CDR2 (germline): MNHEY, SMNVEV (reference sequence). With 0 bases clipped from V and 5 bases from J, the junction kept 16 bases outside the gene matches.